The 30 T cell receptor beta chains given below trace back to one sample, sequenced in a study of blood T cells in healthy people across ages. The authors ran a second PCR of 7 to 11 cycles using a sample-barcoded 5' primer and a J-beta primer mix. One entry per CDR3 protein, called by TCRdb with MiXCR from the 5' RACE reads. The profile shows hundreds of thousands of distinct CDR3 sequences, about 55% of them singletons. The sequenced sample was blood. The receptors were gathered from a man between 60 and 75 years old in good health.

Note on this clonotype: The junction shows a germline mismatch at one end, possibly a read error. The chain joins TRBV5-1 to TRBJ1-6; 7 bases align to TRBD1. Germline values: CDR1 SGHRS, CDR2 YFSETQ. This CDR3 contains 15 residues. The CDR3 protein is CASSSAAGGNSPPHF. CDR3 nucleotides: TGCGCCAGCAGCTCCGCGGCAGGGGGGAATTCACCCCCCCACTTT.

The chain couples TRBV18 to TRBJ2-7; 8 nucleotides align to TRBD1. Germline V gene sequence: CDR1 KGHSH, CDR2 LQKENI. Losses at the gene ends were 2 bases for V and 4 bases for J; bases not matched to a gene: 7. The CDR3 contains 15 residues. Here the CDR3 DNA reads TGTGCCAGCTCACCATTACAGGGGGATGGGTACGAGCAGTACTTC. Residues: CASSPLQGDGYEQYF.

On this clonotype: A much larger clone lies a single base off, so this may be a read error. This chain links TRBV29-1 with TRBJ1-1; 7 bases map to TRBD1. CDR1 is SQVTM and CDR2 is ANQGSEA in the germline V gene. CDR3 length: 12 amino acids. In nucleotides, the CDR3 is TGCAGCGGTACAGGGGCGAACACTGTAGCTTTCTTT. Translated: CSGTGANTVAFF.

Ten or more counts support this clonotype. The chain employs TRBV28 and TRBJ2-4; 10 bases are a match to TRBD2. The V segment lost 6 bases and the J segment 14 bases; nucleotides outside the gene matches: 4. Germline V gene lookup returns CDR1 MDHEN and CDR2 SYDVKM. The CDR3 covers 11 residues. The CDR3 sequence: CASRDGLAEYF. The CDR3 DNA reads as TGTGCCAGCAGGGATGGACTAGCGGAGTACTTC. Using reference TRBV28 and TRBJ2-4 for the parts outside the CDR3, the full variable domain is DVKVTQSSRYLVKRTGEKVFLECVQDMDHENMFWYRQDPGLGLRLIYFSYDVKMKEKGDIPEGYSVSREKKERFSLILESASTNQTSMYLCASRDGLAEYFGAGTRLSVL.

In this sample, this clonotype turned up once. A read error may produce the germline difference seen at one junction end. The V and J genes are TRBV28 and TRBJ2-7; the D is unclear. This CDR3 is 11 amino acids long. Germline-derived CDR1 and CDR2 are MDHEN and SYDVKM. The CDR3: CAGSLRYEQYF. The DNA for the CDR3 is TGTGCCGGCAGTTTGAGGTACGAGCAGTACTTC.

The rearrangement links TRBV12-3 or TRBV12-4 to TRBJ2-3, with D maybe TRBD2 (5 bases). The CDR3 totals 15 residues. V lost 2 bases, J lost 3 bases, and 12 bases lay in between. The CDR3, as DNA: TGTGCCAGCAGTTTACGGGGTATACCGACAGATACGCAGTATTTT. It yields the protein CASSLRGIPTDTQYF.

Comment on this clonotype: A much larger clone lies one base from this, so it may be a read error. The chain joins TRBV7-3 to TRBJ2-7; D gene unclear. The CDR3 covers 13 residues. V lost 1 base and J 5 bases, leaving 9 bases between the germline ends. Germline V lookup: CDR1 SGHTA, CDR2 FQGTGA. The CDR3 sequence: CASSLNGGDEQYF. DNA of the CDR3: TGTGCCAGCAGCTTAAATGGCGGCGACGAGCAGTACTTC.

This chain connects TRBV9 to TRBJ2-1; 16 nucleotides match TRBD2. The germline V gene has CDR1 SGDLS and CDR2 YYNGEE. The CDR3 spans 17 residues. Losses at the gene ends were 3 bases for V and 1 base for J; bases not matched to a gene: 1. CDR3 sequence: CASSAGLAGGSYNEQFF. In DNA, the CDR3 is TGTGCCAGCAGCGCGGGACTAGCGGGAGGGTCCTACAATGAGCAGTTCTTC.

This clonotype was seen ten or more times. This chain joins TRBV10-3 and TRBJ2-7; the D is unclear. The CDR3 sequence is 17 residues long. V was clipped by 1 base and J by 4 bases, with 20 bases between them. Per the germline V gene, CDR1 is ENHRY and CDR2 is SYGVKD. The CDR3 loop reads CAISELGRSPQKYEQYF. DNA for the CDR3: TGTGCCATCAGTGAGTTAGGGCGAAGTCCACAAAAGTACGAGCAGTACTTC.

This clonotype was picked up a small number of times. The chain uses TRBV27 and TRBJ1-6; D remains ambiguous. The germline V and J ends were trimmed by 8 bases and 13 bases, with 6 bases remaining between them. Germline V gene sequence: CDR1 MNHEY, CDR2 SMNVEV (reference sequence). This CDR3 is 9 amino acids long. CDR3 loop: CASRRPLHF. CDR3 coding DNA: TGTGCCAGCCGCCGGCCCCTCCACTTT.

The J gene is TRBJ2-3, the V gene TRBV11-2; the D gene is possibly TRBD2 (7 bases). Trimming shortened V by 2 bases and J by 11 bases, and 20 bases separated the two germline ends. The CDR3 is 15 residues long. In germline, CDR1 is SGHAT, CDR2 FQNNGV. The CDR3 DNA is TGTGCCAGCAGCTTAAGGGCGGGGGCCCTCGTGGGGCAGTATTTT. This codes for CASSLRAGALVGQYF.

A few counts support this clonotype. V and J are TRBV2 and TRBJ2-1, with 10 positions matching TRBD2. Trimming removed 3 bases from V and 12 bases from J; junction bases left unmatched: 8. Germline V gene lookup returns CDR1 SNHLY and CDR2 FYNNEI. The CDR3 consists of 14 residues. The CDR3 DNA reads TGTGCCAGCAGTGAGCGGCTAGCGGGAGTCGGGCAGTTCTTC. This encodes CASSERLAGVGQFF.

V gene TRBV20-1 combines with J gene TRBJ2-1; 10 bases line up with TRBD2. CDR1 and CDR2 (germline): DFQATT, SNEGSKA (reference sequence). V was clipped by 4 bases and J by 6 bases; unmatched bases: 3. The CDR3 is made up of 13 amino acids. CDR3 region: CSANIAGGNEQFF. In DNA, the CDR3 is TGCAGTGCTAACATAGCGGGAGGCAATGAGCAGTTCTTC.

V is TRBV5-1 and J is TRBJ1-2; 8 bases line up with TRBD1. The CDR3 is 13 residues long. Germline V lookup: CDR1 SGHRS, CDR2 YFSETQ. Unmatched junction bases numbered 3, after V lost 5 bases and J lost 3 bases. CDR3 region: CASRTDRDYGYTF. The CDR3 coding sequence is TGCGCCAGCAGGACGGACAGGGACTATGGCTACACCTTC.

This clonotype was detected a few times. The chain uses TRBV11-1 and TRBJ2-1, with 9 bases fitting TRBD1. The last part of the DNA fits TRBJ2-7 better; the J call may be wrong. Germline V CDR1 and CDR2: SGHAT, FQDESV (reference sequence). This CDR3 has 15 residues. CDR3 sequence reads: CASSPRTGDYNEQYF. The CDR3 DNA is TGTGCCAGCAGCCCGAGGACAGGGGACTACAATGAGCAGTACTTC.

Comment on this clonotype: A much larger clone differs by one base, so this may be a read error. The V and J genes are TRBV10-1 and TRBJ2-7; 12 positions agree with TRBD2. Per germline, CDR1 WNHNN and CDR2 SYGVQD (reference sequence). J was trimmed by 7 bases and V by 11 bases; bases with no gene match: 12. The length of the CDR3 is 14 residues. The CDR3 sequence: CAGGGLAGSEEQYF. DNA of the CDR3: TGCGCCGGCGGCGGACTAGCGGGGTCGGAAGAGCAGTACTTC.

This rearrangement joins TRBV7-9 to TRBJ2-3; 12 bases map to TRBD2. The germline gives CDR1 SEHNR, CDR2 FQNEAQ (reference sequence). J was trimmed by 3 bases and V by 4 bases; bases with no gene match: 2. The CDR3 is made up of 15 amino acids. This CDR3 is CASSSTSGRTDTQYF. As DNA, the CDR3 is TGTGCCAGCAGCTCGACTAGCGGGAGAACAGATACGCAGTATTTT. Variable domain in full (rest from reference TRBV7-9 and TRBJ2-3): DTGVSQNPRHKITKRGQNVTFRCDPISEHNRLYWYRQTLGQGPEFLTYFQNEAQLEKSRLLSDRFSAERPKGSFSTLEIQRTEQGDSAMYLCASSSTSGRTDTQYFGPGTRLTVL.

CDR3 DNA sequence: TGTGCCTGGAGTGGGGGGACTAGCGGGACCGAGCAGTACTTC. Protein product: CAWSGGTSGTEQYF. This chain joins TRBV30 and TRBJ2-4; 13 bases fit TRBD2. The closer fit of TRBJ2-7 to the DNA end suggests the J call may be wrong. Germline CDR1 and CDR2: GTSNPN and SVGIG (reference sequence). The CDR3 covers 14 residues.

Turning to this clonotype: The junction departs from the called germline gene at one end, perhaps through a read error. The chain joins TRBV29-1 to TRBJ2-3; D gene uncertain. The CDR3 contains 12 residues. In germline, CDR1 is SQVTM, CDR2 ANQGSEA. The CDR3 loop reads CSAELRADTQYF. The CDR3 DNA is TGCAGCGCTGAACTTAGGGCAGATACGCAGTATTTT.

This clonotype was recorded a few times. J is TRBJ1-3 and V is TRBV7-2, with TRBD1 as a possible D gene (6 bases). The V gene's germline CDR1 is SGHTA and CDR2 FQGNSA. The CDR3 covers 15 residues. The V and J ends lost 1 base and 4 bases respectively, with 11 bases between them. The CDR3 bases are TGTGCCAGCAGCTTAGACAGGGCGCCAGGAAACACCATATATTTT. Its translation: CASSLDRAPGNTIYF.

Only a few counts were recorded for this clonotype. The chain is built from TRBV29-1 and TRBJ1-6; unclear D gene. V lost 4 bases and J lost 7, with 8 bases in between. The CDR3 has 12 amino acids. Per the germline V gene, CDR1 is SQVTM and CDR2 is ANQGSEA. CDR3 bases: TGCAGCGTTGGTACAGCGAATTCACCCCTCCACTTT. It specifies CSVGTANSPLHF.

CDR3 coding DNA: TGCAGTGCTAGAGTTCCCCGGGGTGTCCAAGAGACCCAGTACTTC. This translates into CSARVPRGVQETQYF. The V and J genes are TRBV20-1 and TRBJ2-5; D perhaps matches TRBD2 (5 bases). The CDR3 contains 15 residues. Trimming removed 1 base at V and 1 base at J, with 13 bases between. Germline values: CDR1 DFQATT, CDR2 SNEGSKA (reference sequence).

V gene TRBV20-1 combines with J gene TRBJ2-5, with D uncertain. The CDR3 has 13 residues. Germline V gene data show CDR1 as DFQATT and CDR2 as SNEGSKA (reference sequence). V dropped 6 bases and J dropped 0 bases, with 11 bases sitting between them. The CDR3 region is CSAKDRHQETQYF. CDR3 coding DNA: TGCAGTGCCAAAGACCGACACCAAGAGACCCAGTACTTC.

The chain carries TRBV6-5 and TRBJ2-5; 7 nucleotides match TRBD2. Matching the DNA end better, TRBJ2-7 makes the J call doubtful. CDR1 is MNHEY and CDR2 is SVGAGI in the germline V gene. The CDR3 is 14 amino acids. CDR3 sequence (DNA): TGTGCCAGCAGTCCCCCGGGACTACCCAGCGAGCAGTACTTC. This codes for CASSPPGLPSEQYF.

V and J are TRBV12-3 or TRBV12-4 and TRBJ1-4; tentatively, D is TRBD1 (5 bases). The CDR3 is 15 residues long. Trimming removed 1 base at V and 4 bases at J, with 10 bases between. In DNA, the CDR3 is TGTGCCAGCAGTTTAGGGAACAGGTTTAATGAAAAACTGTTTTTT. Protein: CASSLGNRFNEKLFF.

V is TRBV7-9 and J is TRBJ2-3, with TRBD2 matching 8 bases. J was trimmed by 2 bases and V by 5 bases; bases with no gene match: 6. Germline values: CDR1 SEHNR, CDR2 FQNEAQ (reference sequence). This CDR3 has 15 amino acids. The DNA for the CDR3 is TGTGCCAGCAGCCGGGGGGGACTTAACACAGATACGCAGTATTTT. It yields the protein CASSRGGLNTDTQYF.

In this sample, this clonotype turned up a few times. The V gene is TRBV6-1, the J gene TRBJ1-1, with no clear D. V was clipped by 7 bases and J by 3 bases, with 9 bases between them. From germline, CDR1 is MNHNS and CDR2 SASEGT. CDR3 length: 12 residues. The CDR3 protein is CASNRGDTEAFF. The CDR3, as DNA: TGTGCCAGCAATCGCGGGGACACTGAAGCTTTCTTT.

The CDR3 is CSARTDGTYEQYF. DNA for the CDR3: TGCAGTGCTAGAACGGACGGGACCTACGAGCAGTACTTC. The chain combines TRBV20-1 with TRBJ2-7, with a possible D match to TRBD2 (5 bases). The CDR3 is 13 residues long. Germline-derived CDR1 and CDR2 are DFQATT and SNEGSKA (reference sequence). The V end lost 2 bases, the J end lost 2 bases, and 10 bases lay between the germline ends.

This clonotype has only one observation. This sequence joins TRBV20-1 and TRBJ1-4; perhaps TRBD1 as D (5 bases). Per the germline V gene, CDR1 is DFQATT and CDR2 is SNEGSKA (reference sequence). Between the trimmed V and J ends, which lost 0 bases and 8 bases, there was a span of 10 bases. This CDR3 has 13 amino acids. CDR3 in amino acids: CSARDDGGEKLFF. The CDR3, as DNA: TGCAGTGCTAGAGATGACGGGGGGGAAAAACTGTTTTTT.

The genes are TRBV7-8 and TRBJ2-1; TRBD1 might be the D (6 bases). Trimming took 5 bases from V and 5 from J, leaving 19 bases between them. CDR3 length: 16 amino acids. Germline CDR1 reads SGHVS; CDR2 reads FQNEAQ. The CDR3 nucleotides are TGTGCCAGCAGCCCTCTTCCAGGGGCCCTAAACAATGAGCAGTTCTTC. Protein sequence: CASSPLPGALNNEQFF.